This TCR beta chain is drawn from a study of CD8+CD57+ T cells in acquired aplastic anemia. On the study more broadly: DNA per sorted CD4+ or CD8+ sample ranged roughly 0.19 to 27.4 ug, averaging 3.2 ug.

Profiling that covered TCR beta VDJ and CDR3 relied on genomic DNA as its template. TCRdb reanalysed the reads using MiXCR and keeps one entry per CDR3 protein. The sample has 150,000 to 200,000 distinct CDR3 sequences, roughly 50% seen once. By flow cytometry, patients selected for sequencing had shown an expansion of CD8+CD57+ cells. In regard to this clonotype: Its cognate antigen is unknown.

The CDR3 is 14 amino acids. J gave up 6 bases and V 5 bases, and 9 bases lay outside the gene matches. Germline assignment: CDR1 SEHNR and CDR2 FQNEAQ (reference sequence). Study outcomes and limitations: Patients and controls were not found to differ significantly in CD8+ Simpson's diversity.

The specimen sequenced was sorted CD4+, CD8+, or CD8+CD57+ T cells (not recorded which) from PBMCs. This rearrangement joins TRBV7-9 to TRBJ2-7; 8 bases match TRBD2. The origin of this receptor is a human donor with aplastic anemia. The CDR3 DNA reads as TGTGCCAGCAGCACGTGGAACGGGGGGGGCGAGCAGTACTTC. This sequence encodes CASSTWNGGGEQYF.